The text below deals with one T cell receptor beta chain. The antigen remains unidentified. Both TRBC1 and TRBC2 were covered by a beta constant-region primer of two equimolar oligonucleotides. The ligated cDNA underwent four PCR rounds using SP2 and nested alpha and beta constant-region primers. TCRdb fed the UMI-ligation and nested PCR reads into MiXCR, producing one record per CDR3 protein. The sample holds about 120,000 distinct CDR3 sequences, 36% seen once. These data come from a study of naive and memory T cell subsets. Findings of the study overall: Diversity fell and Gini index rose from naive through CM, EM, EMRA. Over 90% of naive TCR sequences appeared only once, unlike memory subsets.

CD8 T cells were positively selected from what remained after CD4 positive selection. Cells stained for CD3, CD4, CD8, CD45RA, CD27 and viability were sorted into four CD45RA/CD27 subsets. Germline V lookup: CDR1 SGHTA, CDR2 FQGNSA. Trimming at V came to 1 base and at J to 6 bases, leaving 8 bases not matched to a gene. The CDR3 covers 17 residues. The receptor's source is a human donor in good health. Sequenced sample: central memory CD4+ T cells from blood. The V and J genes are TRBV7-2 and TRBJ1-6, with 8 positions matching TRBD1. In nucleotides, the CDR3 is TGTGCCAGCAGCTTAGTAGGACAGGGAATAACTAATTCACCCCTCCACTTT. It yields the protein CASSLVGQGITNSPLHF.